A single sample is the source of the 30 T cell receptor beta chains below, sequenced in a study of blood T cell repertoires in COVID-19. Sequencing used immunoSEQ multiplex PCR; TCRdb keeps in-frame clones, though not all of them. This sample carries 150,000 to 200,000 clones, about 90% of them seen once, and the ten largest clones take roughly 8.8%. Input material: PBMCs or T cells enriched from blood (not recorded which). The receptors were gathered from a woman aged 18-30 years who had recovered from COVID-19.

V is TRBV6-5 and J is TRBJ1-2; perhaps TRBD1 as D (6 bases). The CDR3 consists of 13 residues. Germline loops: CDR1 MNHEY, CDR2 SVGAGI. Trimming took off 6 bases at V and 6 bases at J, with 14 bases between the two ends. The CDR3 region has the DNA TGTGCCAGCAGGGACAGCTCTGGGGATGGCTACACCTTC. It codes for CASRDSSGDGYTF.

V gene TRBV19 combines with J gene TRBJ1-5, with no clear D. CDR3 size: 13 residues. The germline V gene has CDR1 LNHDA and CDR2 SQIVND (reference sequence). V was trimmed by 5 bases and J by 6 bases, leaving 11 bases between them. CDR3 nucleotides: TGTGCCAGTAGTTCGCAGGCTATTCAGCCCCAGCATTTT. Protein product: CASSSQAIQPQHF.

V usage is TRBV5-1 and J usage is TRBJ2-3; 13 bases agree with TRBD2. V dropped 3 bases and J dropped 2; count of bases not matched to a gene: 12. The CDR3 is 19 amino acids. Germline V gives CDR1 SGHRS, CDR2 YFSETQ. CDR3: CASSWGLAGRSSFTDTQYF. CDR3 sequence (DNA): TGCGCCAGCAGCTGGGGACTAGCGGGACGGTCTTCCTTCACAGATACGCAGTATTTT.

The gene calls are TRBV4-2 and TRBJ2-5; maybe TRBD1 (5 bases). This CDR3 contains 14 residues. Germline V lookup: CDR1 LGHNA, CDR2 YNFKEQ. The ends were cut back, 1 base at V and 2 bases at J, with 8 bases in the middle. The CDR3 spells CASSQGQHQETQYF. The CDR3 nucleotides read TGTGCCAGCAGCCAAGGACAGCATCAAGAGACCCAGTACTTC.

This clone was seen only a few times. The genes are TRBV7-9 and TRBJ1-2; no reliable D call. Germline V gene sequence: CDR1 SEHNR, CDR2 FQNEAQ (reference sequence). This CDR3 has 12 residues. Trimming pared 5 bases from V and 6 bases from J, leaving 10 bases between. DNA of the CDR3: TGTGCCAGCAGCCAACGAGGCGATGGCTACACCTTC. As protein: CASSQRGDGYTF.

This sequence joins TRBV5-1 and TRBJ1-4; 7 nucleotides align to TRBD1. CDR3 length equals 16 residues. Per the germline V gene, CDR1 is SGHRS and CDR2 is YFSETQ. V lost 5 bases and J lost 0; bases outside the gene matches: 7. The CDR3 DNA sequence: TGCGCCAGCAGGAGACAGGGTTCTTCAACTAATGAAAAACTGTTTTTT. This encodes CASRRQGSSTNEKLFF.

The V call is TRBV30, the J call TRBJ1-6, with D maybe TRBD1 (5 bases). The CDR3 is made up of 13 amino acids. Germline V gives CDR1 GTSNPN, CDR2 SVGIG (reference sequence). V lost 2 bases and J 7 bases, leaving 9 bases between the germline ends. The CDR3 sequence is CAWSLQENSPLHF. As DNA, the CDR3 is TGTGCCTGGAGTTTACAGGAGAATTCACCCCTCCACTTT.

This chain uses TRBV30 with TRBJ2-1, with no clear D. V was trimmed by 0 bases and J by 0 bases, leaving 9 bases between them. Germline V gives CDR1 GTSNPN, CDR2 SVGIG (reference sequence). CDR3 length equals 15 residues. The CDR3 DNA reads TGTGCCTGGAGTGTCATGCCCAGCTCCTACAATGAGCAGTTCTTC. Protein: CAWSVMPSSYNEQFF.

The chain links TRBV7-9 to TRBJ2-5, with 11 bases aligning to TRBD2. Germline V lookup: CDR1 SEHNR, CDR2 FQNEAQ (reference sequence). This CDR3 is 15 amino acids long. V was pared by 5 bases and J by 2 bases, with 4 bases of the junction left unmatched. The CDR3 reads CASSPVAGGQETQYF. The CDR3 DNA reads TGTGCCAGCAGCCCAGTAGCGGGGGGGCAAGAGACCCAGTACTTC.

The table lists this clone with many counts. The chain has TRBV4-1 and TRBJ2-3; 8 nucleotides agree with TRBD1. CDR1 and CDR2 (germline): MGHRA, YSYEKL. V shed 0 bases, J shed 4 bases, and the junction held 3 bases outside the gene matches. This CDR3 has 15 residues. This chain's CDR3 is CASSQETGAADTQYF. DNA of the CDR3: TGCGCCAGCAGCCAAGAGACAGGGGCAGCAGATACGCAGTATTTT.

CDR3 sequence reads: CASSRWTLDSPLHF. In nucleotides, the CDR3 is TGTGCCAGCAGCCGATGGACATTGGATTCACCCCTCCACTTT. J is TRBJ1-6 and V is TRBV3-1 (or the pseudogene TRBV3-2); D is perhaps TRBD1 (5 bases). The germline V gene has CDR1 LGHDT and CDR2 YNNKEL (reference sequence). This CDR3 comprises 14 residues. With 4 bases removed from V and 8 bases from J, the gap between germline ends came to 12 bases.

The V call is TRBV5-1, the J call TRBJ2-5, with TRBD1 identical over 10 bases. Trimming took 2 bases from V and 4 from J; bases not matched to a gene: 2. This CDR3 contains 14 residues. Germline values: CDR1 SGHRS, CDR2 YFSETQ. CDR3 DNA sequence: TGCGCCAGCAGCTTAGACAGGGGGCTAGAGACCCAGTACTTC. Translating it yields CASSLDRGLETQYF.

The V call is TRBV27, the J call TRBJ2-7; a weak D match, TRBD2 (7 bases). The CDR3 loop spans 16 amino acids. V lost 6 bases and J 4 bases, leaving 22 bases between the germline ends. Germline CDR1 is MNHEY and CDR2 is SMNVEV (reference sequence). As DNA, the CDR3 is TGTGCCAGCAGAGGGGGGGGGCGAGGCGGGGTTTACGAGCAGTACTTC. Amino acid sequence: CASRGGGRGGVYEQYF.

The chain employs TRBV6-6 and TRBJ2-2; tentative D call: TRBD1 (6 bases). From germline, CDR1 is MNHNY and CDR2 SVGAGI (reference sequence). V lost 5 bases, J lost 6 bases, and 19 bases lay in between. There are 16 residues in the CDR3. In DNA, the CDR3 is TGTGCCAGCAGTCGACACGGACAGTCCAGACCCGGGGAGCTGTTTTTT. This codes for CASSRHGQSRPGELFF.

The V gene is TRBV6-4, the J gene TRBJ2-1; 11 bases match TRBD2. CDR3 length: 14 amino acids. Looked up from germline, CDR1 is MRHNA and CDR2 is SNTAGT. V gave up 7 bases and J gave up 9 bases; unmatched junction bases: 8. The CDR3 nucleotides read TGTGCCAGCAACCGACTAGCGGGGTCTGGTGAGCAGTTCTTC. Translated: CASNRLAGSGEQFF.

A word on this clone: The same CDR3 is also encoded by other DNA sequences in this sample. The chain uses TRBV5-1 and TRBJ1-3; 7 nucleotides align to TRBD1. Germline trimming cut 2 bases from V and 2 bases from J; bases unmatched to any gene: 4. Germline-derived CDR1 and CDR2 are SGHRS and YFSETQ. This CDR3 contains 15 residues. DNA of the CDR3: TGCGCCAGCAGCTTAGACAGGGCCGCTGGAAACACCATATATTTT. This encodes CASSLDRAAGNTIYF.

J is TRBJ1-3 and V is TRBV2; no reliable D call. V gave up 5 bases and J gave up 3 bases, with 5 bases separating them. This CDR3 is 12 amino acids long. Germline CDR1 SNHLY, CDR2 FYNNEI. The CDR3 is CASSYNGNTIYF. Here the CDR3 DNA reads TGTGCCAGCAGTTACAATGGAAACACCATATATTTT.

The V gene is TRBV30, the J gene TRBJ2-6, with D possibly matching TRBD1 (6 bases). The CDR3 has 17 amino acids. Trimming took off 4 bases at V and 0 bases at J, with 16 bases between the two ends. The V gene's germline CDR1 is GTSNPN and CDR2 SVGIG (reference sequence). CDR3 in amino acids: CAWNPGTLLSGANVLTF. Written as DNA, the CDR3 is TGTGCCTGGAACCCCGGGACACTCCTCTCTGGGGCCAACGTCCTGACTTTC.

V and J are TRBV27 and TRBJ1-1; D is perhaps TRBD1 (5 bases). There are 16 residues in the CDR3. The V end was cut by 4 bases, the J end by 5 bases, with 20 bases between. Per the germline V gene, CDR1 is MNHEY and CDR2 is SMNVEV (reference sequence). The CDR3 DNA sequence: TGTGCCAGCAGTTCCCGGGGGGTCCGAGGTAAGACTGAAGCTTTCTTT. The encoded protein is CASSSRGVRGKTEAFF.

This clone was detected many times. The V call is TRBV23-1, the J call TRBJ2-5; 8 nucleotides agree with TRBD1. TRBV23-1 is labeled an ORF, and its function is uncertain. The CDR3 is 16 residues long. V dropped 2 bases and J dropped 2; count of bases not matched to a gene: 7. The CDR3 DNA reads as TGCGCCAGCAGTCAAAGGACAGGGAAGCTTCAAGAGACCCAGTACTTC. This encodes CASSQRTGKLQETQYF.

The chain employs TRBV2 and TRBJ1-5, with D unclear. V was shortened by 8 bases and J by 3 bases, with 11 bases between the two germline ends. Germline V gives CDR1 SNHLY, CDR2 FYNNEI. The CDR3 covers 13 residues. The CDR3 loop is CASGRDSNQPQHF. CDR3 DNA: TGTGCCAGCGGGAGGGATTCCAATCAGCCCCAGCATTTT.

This rearrangement joins TRBV19 to TRBJ2-5; 8 bases match TRBD2. Germline V lookup: CDR1 LNHDA, CDR2 SQIVND (reference sequence). V gave up 7 bases and J gave up 4 bases; unmatched junction bases: 8. This CDR3 comprises 14 residues. CDR3 sequence reads: CASKAGLARETQYF. CDR3 in DNA: TGTGCCAGTAAAGCAGGACTAGCACGAGAGACCCAGTACTTC.

For the CDR3, the DNA is TGTGCCAGCAGCCAATGGACAGGGGGAGGTGAAAAACTGTTTTTT. Encoded protein: CASSQWTGGGEKLFF. The V gene is TRBV3-1 (or the pseudogene TRBV3-2), the J gene TRBJ1-4; 10 bases align to TRBD1. Unmatched junction bases numbered 4, after V lost 2 bases and J lost 7 bases. Germline CDR1 and CDR2: LGHDT and YNNKEL (reference sequence). The CDR3 covers 15 residues.

The V call is TRBV30, the J call TRBJ1-4; D uncertain. The CDR3 length is 13 residues. Per the germline V gene, CDR1 is GTSNPN and CDR2 is SVGIG (reference sequence). Trimming removed 5 bases at V and 1 base at J, with 8 bases between. The CDR3, as DNA: TGTGCCTGGGGTCCCCAAACTAATGAAAAACTGTTTTTT. It codes for CAWGPQTNEKLFF.

CDR3 sequence reads: CASSSRTSGNADTQYF. The CDR3 DNA is TGTGCCAGCAGTTCCCGGACTAGCGGAAACGCAGATACGCAGTATTTT. This chain joins TRBV28 and TRBJ2-3; 10 bases line up with TRBD2. The CDR3 extends over 16 amino acids. Germline V lookup: CDR1 MDHEN, CDR2 SYDVKM. V lost 4 bases to trimming and J lost 4 bases; unmatched junction nucleotides: 8. Full variable domain (missing parts from reference TRBV28 and TRBJ2-3): DVKVTQSSRYLVKRTGEKVFLECVQDMDHENMFWYRQDPGLGLRLIYFSYDVKMKEKGDIPEGYSVSREKKERFSLILESASTNQTSMYLCASSSRTSGNADTQYFGPGTRLTVL.

This rearrangement joins TRBV9 to TRBJ2-1, with 10 bases that match TRBD2. The germline V gene has CDR1 SGDLS and CDR2 YYNGEE. Trimming cost V 0 bases and J 6 bases; bases outside gene matches: 6. CDR3 length: 16 residues. This CDR3 reads CASSVGAGGAGNEQFF. The CDR3 nucleotides are TGTGCCAGCAGCGTAGGAGCGGGGGGGGCAGGCAATGAGCAGTTCTTC.

The table lists this clone with a count of one. The chain employs TRBV10-2 and TRBJ1-5, with a possible D match to TRBD1 (5 bases). CDR1 WSHSY and CDR2 SAAADI come from the germline V gene. The V gene lost 3 bases and the J gene lost 1 base, with 10 bases spanning the gap. The CDR3 loop spans 15 amino acids. CDR3 sequence reads: CASSDLAGSNQPQHF. The CDR3 bases are TGCGCCAGCAGTGATTTGGCAGGGAGCAATCAGCCCCAGCATTTT.

The chain carries TRBV5-4 and TRBJ2-1; 7 nucleotides align to TRBD2. Germline V CDR1 and CDR2: SGHNT, YYREEE (reference sequence). The junction had 7 bases not matched to a gene; V was cut back by 4 bases and J by 12 bases. This CDR3 comprises 12 residues. The CDR3 DNA reads as TGTGCCAGCAGCCCGGCGGGGGAGGGGCAGTTCTTC. Translated, it gives CASSPAGEGQFF.

J is TRBJ2-3 and V is TRBV21-1; TRBD2 reflects the table's D call only, with no check against the DNA. TRBV21-1 is a listed pseudogene. The CDR3 is 14 residues long. CDR3 sequence reads: CASPPADSTDTQYF. The CDR3 nucleotides read TGTGCCAGCCCCCCGGCGGATAGCACAGATACGCAGTATTTT.

The CDR3 nucleotides are TGTGCCAGCAGCGCCCAACCCCCGGGGAGGGTCACCGGGGAGCTGTTTTTT. Translation gives CASSAQPPGRVTGELFF. This rearrangement joins TRBV13 to TRBJ2-2; 7 bases are a match to TRBD2. Germline CDR1 is PRHDT and CDR2 is FYEKMQ (reference sequence). V shed 5 bases, J shed 4 bases, and the junction held 13 bases outside the gene matches. The CDR3 length is 17 residues.